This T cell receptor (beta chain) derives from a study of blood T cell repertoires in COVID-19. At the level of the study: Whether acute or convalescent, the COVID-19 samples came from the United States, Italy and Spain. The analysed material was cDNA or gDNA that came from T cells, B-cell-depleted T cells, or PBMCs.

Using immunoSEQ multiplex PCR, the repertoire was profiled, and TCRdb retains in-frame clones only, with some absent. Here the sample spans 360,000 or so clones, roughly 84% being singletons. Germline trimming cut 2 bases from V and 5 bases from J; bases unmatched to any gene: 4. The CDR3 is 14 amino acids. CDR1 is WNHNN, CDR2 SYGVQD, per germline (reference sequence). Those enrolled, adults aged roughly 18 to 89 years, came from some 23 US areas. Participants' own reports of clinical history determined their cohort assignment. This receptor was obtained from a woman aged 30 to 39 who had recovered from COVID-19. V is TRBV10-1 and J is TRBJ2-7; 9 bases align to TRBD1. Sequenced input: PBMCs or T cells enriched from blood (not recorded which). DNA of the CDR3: TGCGCCAGCAGTGAGACAGGGGGCCGTAACGAGCAGTACTTC. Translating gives CASSETGGRNEQYF.